This entry describes one T cell receptor (beta chain). Its target is not known. V was trimmed by 2 bases and J by 7 bases, leaving 19 bases between them. The CDR3 length is 16 residues. CDR1 is SGHNT and CDR2 is YYREEE in the germline V gene (reference sequence). The data originate from a study of CD8+CD57+ T cells in acquired aplastic anemia. Study at large: Around 3.5 ug was the average amount of DNA from sorted CD4+ and CD8+ cells. Broader study findings: Sharing between patients and controls was observed for some 27 CD8+ CDR3 sequences.

Individuals selected for sequencing had exhibited CD8+CD57+ cell expansion on flow cytometry. Diagnosis of severe acquired aplastic anemia applied to all patients. Patient blood was sampled before any therapy had been received. Genomic DNA, the template, was used for profiling of the TCR beta VDJ and CDR3. TCRdb recomputed calls from the reads with MiXCR, one row per CDR3 protein. There are around 250,000 distinct CDR3 sequences in the sample; less than 85% occur only once, and 40% to 55% lies in the top ten. Sequencing was carried out using sorted CD4+, CD8+, or CD8+CD57+ T cells (not recorded which) from PBMCs. The sequence was collected from a human donor with aplastic anemia. The V and J genes are TRBV5-4 and TRBJ2-1; D is possibly TRBD2 (5 bases). The CDR3 loop is CASSLGRAVRENEQFF. CDR3 in DNA: TGTGCCAGCAGCTTAGGACGCGCAGTGAGGGAAAATGAGCAGTTCTTC.